These 10 T cell receptor beta chains came from one sample sequenced in a study of technical replicates of blood from a few donors. The protocol was immunoSEQ multiplex PCR, while the TCRdb copy is restricted to in-frame clones and leaves out a portion. The sample carries about 79,000 clones, 94% recorded once. The sequenced sample consisted of T cells isolated from PBMCs. Receptors originate from a human donor in good health.

This chain connects TRBV6-5 to TRBJ1-2; D might be TRBD1 (5 bases). Trimming stripped 2 bases from V and 0 bases from J, with 7 bases between. The CDR3 runs 14 residues. Germline CDR1 MNHEY, CDR2 SVGAGI. The DNA for the CDR3 is TGTGCCAGCAGTTACGGAGGGGCTAACTATGGCTACACCTTC. Protein: CASSYGGANYGYTF.

J is TRBJ1-1 and V is TRBV2, with 8 bases identical to TRBD1. This CDR3 is built from 16 residues. The ends lost 2 bases at V and 7 bases at J; junction bases unmatched: 12. Germline CDR1 reads SNHLY; CDR2 reads FYNNEI. The CDR3 sequence is CASSEKARTGSDEAFF. In nucleotides, the CDR3 is TGTGCCAGCAGTGAAAAGGCGCGGACAGGGAGTGATGAAGCTTTCTTT.

The rearrangement uses TRBV11-2 and TRBJ2-1; possible D gene TRBD2, 6 bases. CDR3 length: 15 amino acids. V lost 6 bases and J lost 3, with 15 bases in between. Germline assignment: CDR1 SGHAT and CDR2 FQNNGV. This CDR3 is CASRRPGLHYNEQFF. CDR3 sequence (DNA): TGTGCCAGCAGGAGGCCGGGACTTCACTACAATGAGCAGTTCTTC.

The chain couples TRBV29-1 to TRBJ1-2, with 7 bases lining up with TRBD1. The germline CDR1 and CDR2 sequences are SQVTM and ANQGSEA. J lost 2 bases, V lost 1 base, and 1 base had no gene match. The CDR3 length is 13 residues. Here the CDR3 reads CSVEVGQNYGYTF. In nucleotides, the CDR3 is TGCAGCGTTGAAGTGGGACAGAACTATGGCTACACCTTC.

This chain connects TRBV9 to TRBJ1-3, with 7 bases identical to TRBD1. The CDR3 is made up of 14 amino acids. Germline V gene sequence: CDR1 SGDLS, CDR2 YYNGEE. V shed 2 bases and J 2 bases; nucleotides not matched to a gene: 1. CDR3 in amino acids: CASSVGTAGNTIYF. DNA of the CDR3: TGTGCCAGCAGCGTGGGGACAGCTGGAAACACCATATATTTT.

J is TRBJ2-1 and V is TRBV2; the match to TRBD2 covers 8 bases. V was pared by 3 bases and J by 6 bases, with 7 bases of the junction left unmatched. This CDR3 contains 15 residues. The V gene's germline CDR1 is SNHLY and CDR2 FYNNEI. The CDR3: CASSDKVAGTNEQFF. In DNA, the CDR3 is TGTGCCAGCAGTGATAAGGTAGCGGGAACCAATGAGCAGTTCTTC. The entire variable domain, with the rest obtained from reference TRBV2 and TRBJ2-1, is as follows: EPEVTQTPSHQVTQMGQEVILRCVPISNHLYFYWYRQILGQKVEFLVSFYNNEISEKSEIFDDQFSVERPDGSNFTLKIRSTKLEDSAMYFCASSDKVAGTNEQFFGPGTRLTVL.

V and J are TRBV7-9 and TRBJ2-3; 9 bases agree with TRBD2. This CDR3 is built from 16 residues. The germline gives CDR1 SEHNR, CDR2 FQNEAQ (reference sequence). J was trimmed by 1 base and V by 3 bases; bases with no gene match: 5. For the CDR3, the DNA is TGTGCCAGCAGCTTTTCACTAGCGGGTCGCACAGATACGCAGTATTTT. Protein: CASSFSLAGRTDTQYF.

The chain combines TRBV7-2 with TRBJ1-6; 8 bases map to TRBD1. Germline-derived CDR1 and CDR2 are SGHTA and FQGNSA. The CDR3 sequence is 16 residues long. The J segment lost 3 bases and the V segment lost 5 bases, leaving 6 bases of the junction unmatched. CDR3 nucleotide sequence: TGTGCCAGCAGCGCACCGGGACAGGTCTATAATTCACCCCTCCACTTT. Translation: CASSAPGQVYNSPLHF.

CDR3 DNA sequence: TGTGCCAGCAGCTTAGGGGGCAGGGCGAATGAAAAACTGTTTTTT. Translating it yields CASSLGGRANEKLFF. The V gene is TRBV11-2, the J gene TRBJ1-4, with D maybe TRBD1 (5 bases). The CDR3 runs to 15 residues. Germline CDR1 SGHAT, CDR2 FQNNGV. Deletions cut 1 base from V and 5 bases from J, with 11 bases between.

The gene calls are TRBV9 and TRBJ1-5; TRBD1 is a possible D gene (5 bases). This CDR3 region has 17 residues. V gave up 7 bases and J gave up 5 bases, with 25 bases separating them. Germline V gene lookup returns CDR1 SGDLS and CDR2 YYNGEE. The CDR3 coding sequence is TGTGCCAGCCTCCGGGGGAGGCGGGGAATAGAGGATCAGCCCCAGCATTTT. Amino acids: CASLRGRRGIEDQPQHF.